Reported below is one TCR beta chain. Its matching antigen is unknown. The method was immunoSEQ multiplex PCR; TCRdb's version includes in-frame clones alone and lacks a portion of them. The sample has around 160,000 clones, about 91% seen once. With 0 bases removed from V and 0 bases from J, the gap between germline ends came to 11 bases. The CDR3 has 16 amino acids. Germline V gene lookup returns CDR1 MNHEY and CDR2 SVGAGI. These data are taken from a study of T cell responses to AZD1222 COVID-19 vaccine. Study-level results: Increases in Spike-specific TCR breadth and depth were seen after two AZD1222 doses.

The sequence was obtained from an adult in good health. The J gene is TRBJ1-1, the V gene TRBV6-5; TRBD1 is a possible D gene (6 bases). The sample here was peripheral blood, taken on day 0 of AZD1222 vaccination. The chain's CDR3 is CASSYSQGSVNTEAFF. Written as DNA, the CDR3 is TGTGCCAGCAGTTACTCCCAGGGGTCGGTGAACACTGAAGCTTTCTTT.